This T cell receptor (beta chain) was sequenced in a study of control samples from healthy donors and cancer patients. Sequenced by immunoSEQ multiplex PCR; TCRdb stores in-frame clones only, minus some. The top ten clones hold about 12% of a sample with 150,000 to 200,000 clones, about 87% of them seen once. The V gene's germline CDR1 is SGHTA and CDR2 FQGNSA. V lost 1 base to trimming and J lost 6 bases, with 18 bases between them. The CDR3 extends over 16 amino acids. Sequencing was carried out using blood. The sequence came from a man aged 25 to 45 in good health. The V call is TRBV7-2, the J call TRBJ2-5, with D perhaps being TRBD1 or TRBD2 (5 bases each). In DNA, the CDR3 is TGTGCCAGCAGCTTAGTATCGGGGCAGATAAGACAGACCCAGTACTTC. Translating gives CASSLVSGQIRQTQYF.